The 10 T cell receptor beta chains in this list originate from one sample, sequenced in a study of T cell responses to AZD1222 COVID-19 vaccine. Clones were sequenced by immunoSEQ multiplex PCR, and TCRdb holds only the in-frame ones, with some missing. The sample has around 120,000 clones; 85% to 90% are singletons. Sequencing used peripheral blood, obtained on day 0 of AZD1222 vaccination. These receptors were collected from an adult in good health.

The chain uses TRBV15 and TRBJ1-1, with D possibly matching TRBD1 (5 bases). The CDR3 has 15 amino acids. Trimming shortened V by 0 bases and J by 3 bases, and 11 bases separated the two germline ends. The germline gives CDR1 LNHNV, CDR2 YYDKDF (reference sequence). CDR3 in amino acids: CATSRDGGGDTEAFF. The CDR3 DNA follows: TGTGCCACCAGCAGAGATGGTGGGGGGGACACTGAAGCTTTCTTT.

In this sample, this clone turned up a few times. The chain has TRBV30 and TRBJ1-1; D remains unclear. V was pared by 3 bases and J by 0 bases, with 11 bases between. CDR3 length: 14 amino acids. Germline lookup yields CDR1 GTSNPN and CDR2 SVGIG (reference sequence). This chain's CDR3 is CAWRISTVNTEAFF. The DNA for the CDR3 is TGTGCCTGGAGGATCTCTACAGTGAACACTGAAGCTTTCTTT.

The chain combines TRBV20-1 with TRBJ1-1; the D is unclear. V was trimmed by 3 bases and J by 2 bases, leaving 16 bases between them. Germline-derived CDR1 and CDR2 are DFQATT and SNEGSKA (reference sequence). The CDR3 totals 15 residues. The CDR3 loop reads CSASSSGRPNTEAFF. In DNA form, the CDR3 reads TGCAGTGCTAGTTCTTCAGGACGGCCTAACACTGAAGCTTTCTTT.

The chain is built from TRBV10-3 and TRBJ2-7, with 13 nucleotides matching TRBD2. CDR1 and CDR2 (germline): ENHRY, SYGVKD. This CDR3 has 15 residues. Trimming cost V 9 bases and J 7 bases; bases outside gene matches: 12. The CDR3: CAILEPGLAGNEQYF. CDR3 DNA: TGTGCCATATTAGAACCGGGACTAGCGGGGAATGAGCAGTACTTC.

This chain uses TRBV28 with TRBJ1-1, with 7 bases matching TRBD1. Germline V gives CDR1 MDHEN, CDR2 SYDVKM. The CDR3 has 14 amino acids. V was pared by 7 bases and J by 2 bases, with 7 bases of the junction left unmatched. The CDR3 reads CASTISGGNTEAFF. CDR3 DNA: TGTGCCAGCACAATCTCAGGGGGTAACACTGAAGCTTTCTTT.

V and J are TRBV19 and TRBJ2-1; 8 bases fit TRBD1. The germline CDR1 and CDR2 sequences are LNHDA and SQIVND (reference sequence). The CDR3 is 12 amino acids. Trimming at V came to 4 bases and at J to 9 bases, leaving 2 bases not matched to a gene. The CDR3 reads CASSTTGGEQFF. The CDR3 region has the DNA TGTGCCAGTAGTACCACAGGGGGTGAGCAGTTCTTC.

This chain uses TRBV7-9 with TRBJ1-4, with a tentative D call TRBD1 (6 bases). This CDR3 has 15 residues. Per germline, CDR1 SEHNR and CDR2 FQNEAQ (reference sequence). V gave up 5 bases and J gave up 12 bases, with 22 bases separating them. The CDR3 sequence is CASSRPGGTSEELFF. CDR3 sequence (DNA): TGTGCCAGCAGCCGGCCCGGGGGCACCTCTGAGGAACTGTTTTTT.

The chain couples TRBV3-1 (or the pseudogene TRBV3-2) to TRBJ1-2; no clear D. The V end was cut by 1 base, the J end by 4 bases, with 10 bases between. CDR1 is LGHDT, CDR2 YNNKEL, per germline (reference sequence). CDR3 size: 14 residues. The CDR3 nucleotides are TGTGCCAGCAGCCAAGGGGCCGGGCCCTATGGCTACACCTTC. This sequence encodes CASSQGAGPYGYTF.

The CDR3, as DNA: TGTGCCAGCAGCGGGACATTGAACACTGAAGCTTTCTTT. Its translation: CASSGTLNTEAFF. The rearrangement joins TRBV11-3 to TRBJ1-1; tentatively, D is TRBD1 (6 bases). The length of the CDR3 is 13 residues. Trimming took off 5 bases at V and 0 bases at J, with 7 bases between the two ends. Germline V gene data show CDR1 as SGHNT and CDR2 as YENEEA. Full variable domain (remainder filled in from reference TRBV11-3 and TRBJ1-1): EAGVVQSPRYKIIEKKQPVAFWCNPISGHNTLYWYLQNLGQGPELLIRYENEEAVDDSQLPKDRFSAERLKGVDSTLKIQPAELGDSAVYLCASSGTLNTEAFFGQGTRLTVV.

J is TRBJ2-3 and V is TRBV24-1; no clear D gene. Germline loops: CDR1 KGHDR, CDR2 SFDVKD. V shed 1 base and J shed 4 bases, with 20 bases lying between them. CDR3 length: 18 residues. The CDR3 DNA reads TGTGCCACCAGTGATTTTACCAGTTTATTATCCTTGCCAGATACGCAGTATTTT. It yields the protein CATSDFTSLLSLPDTQYF.